The next 29 T cell receptor beta chains were all read from a single sample in a study of PD-1 blockade in mismatch repair-deficient tumors. Profiled with immunoSEQ multiplex PCR; TCRdb holds only in-frame clones, not every one. The sample includes 80,000 to 100,000 clones, over 70% of them seen just once. Specimen: peripheral blood, collected 12 weeks after starting pembrolizumab. These receptors were taken from an adult with mismatch repair-deficient cancer.

The chain combines TRBV15 with TRBJ1-4; 7 bases fit TRBD1. Germline lookup yields CDR1 LNHNV and CDR2 YYDKDF (reference sequence). Trimming removed 8 bases from V and 8 bases from J; junction bases left unmatched: 11. The CDR3 is made up of 14 amino acids. The CDR3 DNA is TGTGCCACCCAGAAAACAGGGGAAGAGGAAAAACTGTTTTTT. Encoded protein: CATQKTGEEEKLFF.

The chain is built from TRBV4-1 and TRBJ1-5; possible D gene TRBD1, 5 bases. Germline V gene lookup returns CDR1 MGHRA and CDR2 YSYEKL. This CDR3 contains 17 residues. V lost 1 base and J lost 1, with 14 bases in between. CDR3 coding DNA: TGCGCCAGCAGCCAAGCATGGGCCGGGGGAAGCAATCAGCCCCAGCATTTT. Its protein product is CASSQAWAGGSNQPQHF.

This rearrangement joins TRBV18 to TRBJ2-7, with D perhaps matching TRBD2 (5 bases). The germline V and J ends were trimmed by 2 bases and 5 bases, with 13 bases remaining between them. Germline V gene data show CDR1 as KGHSH and CDR2 as LQKENI. This CDR3 comprises 14 residues. The CDR3 here is CASSPNGRRDEQYF. CDR3 nucleotides: TGTGCCAGCTCACCAAATGGGAGAAGGGACGAGCAGTACTTC. The entire variable domain, with the rest obtained from reference TRBV18 and TRBJ2-7, is as follows: NAGVMQNPRHLVRRRGQEARLRCSPMKGHSHVYWYRQLPEEGLKFMVYLQKENIIDESGMPKERFSAEFPKEGPSILRIQQVVRGDSAAYFCASSPNGRRDEQYFGPGTRLTVT.

The rearrangement uses TRBV19 and TRBJ2-3, with 13 positions matching TRBD2. Germline V gene lookup returns CDR1 LNHDA and CDR2 SQIVND (reference sequence). The CDR3 runs 16 residues. The V and J ends lost 5 bases and 8 bases, in that order; junction bases with no gene match: 10. CDR3 protein: CASSSGTSGNKGTQYF. Here the CDR3 DNA reads TGTGCCAGTAGTTCGGGGACTAGCGGGAATAAGGGTACGCAGTATTTT.

J is TRBJ1-5 and V is TRBV6-5; 8 bases agree with TRBD1. V lost 7 bases and J lost 10; bases outside the gene matches: 15. CDR1 MNHEY and CDR2 SVGAGI come from the germline V gene. CDR3 length equals 15 residues. Written as DNA, the CDR3 is TGTGCCAGCACAAAAGAAATGACAGGGGCATCACCCCAGCATTTT. Residues: CASTKEMTGASPQHF.

The chain has TRBV4-1 and TRBJ1-2; 7 positions agree with TRBD1. The CDR3 contains 19 residues. The V gene's germline CDR1 is MGHRA and CDR2 YSYEKL. The V segment lost 1 base and the J segment 7 bases; nucleotides outside the gene matches: 21. In nucleotides, the CDR3 is TGCGCCAGCAGCCAAGTGGGATCTTTTCTTCGAAAGACAGGGCCTGGCTACACCTTC. Its translation is CASSQVGSFLRKTGPGYTF.

This clone was seen only a few times. The junction does not match germline at one end; this may be a read error. The chain combines TRBV7-9 with TRBJ1-2; D is unclear. Germline lookup yields CDR1 SEHNR and CDR2 FQNEAQ (reference sequence). There are 10 residues in the CDR3. For the CDR3, the DNA is TGTGCCAGCAGCTTAACGGCGCTTACTTTC. Translated, it gives CASSLTALTF.

The CDR3, as DNA: TGTGCCAGCAGCTCCTCCCGATCGGAGCAGTTCTTC. Translation gives CASSSSRSEQFF. This rearrangement joins TRBV7-6 to TRBJ2-1; no firm D call. The germline V gene encodes CDR1 SGHVS and CDR2 FNYEAQ. This CDR3 comprises 12 residues. V lost 4 bases, J lost 10 bases, and 11 bases lay in between.

The DNA of the CDR3 is TGTGCCATCCAATCCGACTGGAACGAGCAGTACTTC. Amino acid sequence: CAIQSDWNEQYF. The genes are TRBV7-9 and TRBJ2-7, with D unclear. This CDR3 region has 12 residues. V lost 10 bases and J 5 bases, leaving 15 bases between the germline ends. Germline CDR1 is SEHNR and CDR2 is FQNEAQ (reference sequence). Full variable domain (remainder filled in from reference TRBV7-9 and TRBJ2-7): DTGVSQNPRHKITKRGQNVTFRCDPISEHNRLYWYRQTLGQGPEFLTYFQNEAQLEKSRLLSDRFSAERPKGSFSTLEIQRTEQGDSAMYLCAIQSDWNEQYFGPGTRLTVT.

This chain links TRBV15 with TRBJ1-4, with a tentative D call TRBD1 (6 bases). This CDR3 region has 17 residues. Trimming took 1 base from V and 2 from J, leaving 14 bases between them. Germline-derived CDR1 and CDR2 are LNHNV and YYDKDF (reference sequence). DNA for the CDR3: TGTGCCACCAGCAGAGTGATGGGGGCGGCGACTAATGAAAAACTGTTTTTT. This codes for CATSRVMGAATNEKLFF.

This chain uses TRBV6-5 with TRBJ2-7, with 8 bases lining up with TRBD1. Germline CDR1 and CDR2: MNHEY and SVGAGI. V shed 6 bases and J 5 bases; nucleotides not matched to a gene: 9. This CDR3 spans 14 amino acids. The CDR3 region is CASSRRQGLDEQYF. DNA of the CDR3: TGTGCCAGCAGCCGAAGACAGGGGCTGGACGAGCAGTACTTC.

This clone occurred a few times. The V gene is TRBV18, the J gene TRBJ2-1; 8 bases are shared with TRBD2. The CDR3 totals 16 residues. Per the germline V gene, CDR1 is KGHSH and CDR2 is LQKENI. Trimming cost V 2 bases and J 3 bases; bases outside gene matches: 6. CDR3 bases: TGTGCCAGCTCACCAATCGCCCTAGCGGGCTACAATGAGCAGTTCTTC. As protein: CASSPIALAGYNEQFF.

The rearrangement uses TRBV6-1 and TRBJ2-1; TRBD1 might be the D (6 bases). Germline V gene sequence: CDR1 MNHNS, CDR2 SASEGT. With 7 bases removed from V and 9 bases from J, the gap between germline ends came to 16 bases. This CDR3 contains 13 residues. CDR3 DNA: TGTGCCAGCAAACAAACAGGGTCAGGTGAGCAGTTCTTC. Its translation is CASKQTGSGEQFF.

The chain has TRBV5-6 and TRBJ1-2; D unresolved. The CDR3 is made up of 15 amino acids. CDR1 is SGHDT and CDR2 is YYEEEE in the germline V gene. Trimming removed 2 bases at V and 4 bases at J, with 15 bases between. The CDR3 nucleotides read TGTGCCAGCAGCTTAGAGGCAGGCCTTCCCTATGGCTACACCTTC. Translated: CASSLEAGLPYGYTF.

The V gene is TRBV9, the J gene TRBJ2-4; 7 nucleotides align to TRBD2. Germline V gene lookup returns CDR1 SGDLS and CDR2 YYNGEE. After removal of 0 bases from V and 11 bases from J, the junction contained 5 bases not matched to a gene. The CDR3 loop spans 13 amino acids. The CDR3 nucleotides are TGTGCCAGCAGCGTAGATCTGGGGGGGTTTCAGTACTTC. Protein sequence: CASSVDLGGFQYF.

In this sample, this clone turned up a few times. The V call is TRBV5-6, the J call TRBJ1-5, with D possibly matching TRBD1 (5 bases). Looked up from germline, CDR1 is SGHDT and CDR2 is YYEEEE. V shed 3 bases and J shed 6 bases, with 13 bases lying between them. This CDR3 is built from 14 residues. CDR3 region: CASSSWGVGQPQHF. The CDR3 DNA sequence: TGTGCCAGCAGCTCGTGGGGCGTGGGTCAGCCCCAGCATTTT.

On this clone: The sample holds other DNA sequences that translate to the same CDR3. The J gene is TRBJ1-1, the V gene TRBV5-5; no clear D. The germline V gene has CDR1 SGHKS and CDR2 YYEKEE (reference sequence). The CDR3 is 13 residues long. Between the trimmed V and J ends, which lost 1 base and 1 base, there was a span of 5 bases. CDR3 in amino acids: CASSLRGNTEAFF. In nucleotides, the CDR3 is TGTGCCAGCAGCTTGCGGGGGAACACTGAAGCTTTCTTT.

The chain recombines TRBV6-4 with TRBJ2-1, with TRBD2 matching over 14 bases. V lost 2 bases to trimming and J lost 7 bases; unmatched junction nucleotides: 4. The CDR3 spans 16 residues. The germline CDR1 and CDR2 sequences are MRHNA and SNTAGT. Here the CDR3 DNA reads TGTGCCAGCAGTGACGGGACTAGCGGGAGTGTTAATGAGCAGTTCTTC. It translates to CASSDGTSGSVNEQFF.

The chain joins TRBV19 to TRBJ2-6; D is unresolved. The V end was cut by 10 bases, the J end by 1 base, with 8 bases between. CDR3 length: 13 amino acids. The germline V gene has CDR1 LNHDA and CDR2 SQIVND (reference sequence). In nucleotides, the CDR3 is TGTGCCACCGCGACTTCTGGGGCCAACGTCCTGACTTTC. This translates into CATATSGANVLTF. Supplemented by reference TRBV19 and TRBJ2-6, the full variable domain reads DGGITQSPKYLFRKEGQNVTLSCEQNLNHDAMYWYRQDPGQGLRLIYYSQIVNDFQKGDIAEGYSVSREKKESFPLTVTSAQKNPTAFYLCATATSGANVLTFGAGSRLTVL.

The chain uses TRBV5-5 and TRBJ2-7; D might be TRBD1 or TRBD2, each matching 5 bases. The CDR3 has 14 amino acids. V was shortened by 4 bases and J by 2 bases, with 13 bases between the two germline ends. CDR1 is SGHKS and CDR2 is YYEKEE in the germline V gene (reference sequence). CDR3 region: CASSLWDGAYEQYF. The CDR3 DNA is TGTGCCAGCAGCCTATGGGACGGAGCCTACGAGCAGTACTTC.

The rearrangement joins TRBV11-3 to TRBJ2-5, with 11 bases aligning to TRBD1. The CDR3 is made up of 15 amino acids. V trimming: 5 bases; J trimming: 1 base; junction bases outside the gene matches: 3. Germline assignment: CDR1 SGHNT and CDR2 YENEEA. The CDR3 bases are TGTGCCAGCAGCCGGGGGACAGGGGGCCAAGAGACCCAGTACTTC. The encoded protein is CASSRGTGGQETQYF.

The gene calls are TRBV6-1 and TRBJ1-1, with TRBD1 matching 7 bases. V was clipped by 5 bases and J by 7 bases; unmatched bases: 4. The germline CDR1 and CDR2 sequences are MNHNS and SASEGT. CDR3 length: 12 residues. For the CDR3, the DNA is TGTGCCAGCAGTCCGACAGGGTTTGAAGCTTTCTTT. This codes for CASSPTGFEAFF.

The chain carries TRBV7-9 and TRBJ2-1, with TRBD2 matching 8 bases. CDR3 length equals 15 residues. CDR1 is SEHNR, CDR2 FQNEAQ, per germline (reference sequence). V trimming: 5 bases; J trimming: 10 bases; junction bases outside the gene matches: 13. The CDR3 DNA follows: TGTGCCAGCAGCCAAGCGGCGGGGGGCAAAGGCGAGCAGTTCTTC. Translated, it gives CASSQAAGGKGEQFF.

This chain connects TRBV30 to TRBJ1-1; TRBD1 aligns across 7 bases. The CDR3 is made up of 12 amino acids. Unmatched junction bases numbered 5, after V lost 2 bases and J lost 8 bases. Germline V CDR1 and CDR2: GTSNPN, SVGIG (reference sequence). CDR3 nucleotides: TGTGCCTGGAGTCCGACAGGGACCGAAGCTTTCTTT. This translates into CAWSPTGTEAFF.

The chain recombines TRBV5-1 with TRBJ2-1; 7 nucleotides align to TRBD2. V lost 4 bases, J lost 5 bases, and 6 bases stayed unmatched. CDR1 and CDR2 (germline): SGHRS, YFSETQ. The CDR3 loop spans 14 amino acids. CDR3 nucleotides: TGCGCCAGCAGCCTGGGAGGGGCTCACAATGAGCAGTTCTTC. This codes for CASSLGGAHNEQFF.

The rearrangement links TRBV6-1 to TRBJ2-7; 8 bases match TRBD2. Unmatched junction bases numbered 3, after V lost 0 bases and J lost 2 bases. The CDR3 runs 15 residues. The V gene's germline CDR1 is MNHNS and CDR2 SASEGT. DNA for the CDR3: TGTGCCAGCAGTGAAGCGTGGACTAGCCCCTACGAGCAGTACTTC. Its protein product is CASSEAWTSPYEQYF.

The gene calls are TRBV30 and TRBJ1-5, with 7 positions matching TRBD1. The germline CDR1 and CDR2 sequences are GTSNPN and SVGIG (reference sequence). The CDR3 is 15 amino acids. V shed 2 bases and J 6 bases; nucleotides not matched to a gene: 10. The DNA of the CDR3 is TGTGCCTGGAGTCGGCCCCAGGGGGACGGTCAGCCCCAGCATTTT. Translated: CAWSRPQGDGQPQHF.

This clone was observed once. The chain uses TRBV5-6 and TRBJ2-2, with 8 nucleotides matching TRBD1. J was trimmed by 4 bases and V by 0 bases; bases with no gene match: 5. Germline values: CDR1 SGHDT, CDR2 YYEEEE. This CDR3 has 16 amino acids. CDR3 in amino acids: CASSLVGQGSTGELFF. DNA for the CDR3: TGTGCCAGCAGCTTGGTCGGACAGGGTAGCACCGGGGAGCTGTTTTTT.

The chain couples TRBV11-3 to TRBJ2-5; perhaps TRBD2 as D (6 bases). The length of the CDR3 is 14 residues. Germline lookup yields CDR1 SGHNT and CDR2 YENEEA. Deletions cut 6 bases from V and 0 bases from J, with 11 bases between. In DNA, the CDR3 is TGTGCCAGCAGTACGAGCGGGTACCAAGAGACCCAGTACTTC. Residues: CASSTSGYQETQYF.